This T cell receptor (beta chain) derives from a study of blood T cells in healthy people across ages. Study overall: The capture of about one barcoded beta molecule per two T cells was achieved by template switching. The study, taken as a whole, reports: Compared with aged donors, long-lived donors showed fewer expanded clones, suggesting selection. Possibly, changes in expanded clonotypes were confounded because donor CMV status was unknown.

The second PCR ran about 6 to 12 cycles with a sample-barcoded 5' primer and J-beta primers. The authors tagged each cDNA molecule using a template-switch adaptor with 12 random nucleotides. MiXCR, applied by TCRdb to the 5' RACE reads, yields one record per CDR3 protein. The data contain approximately 690,000 distinct CDR3 sequences, over 40% of them singletons. V was trimmed by 7 bases and J by 6 bases, leaving 14 bases between them. In germline, CDR1 is SGHRS, CDR2 YFSETQ. This CDR3 is 12 amino acids long. A remark on this clonotype: The antigen remains unidentified.

Sequences were obtained from blood. The genes are TRBV5-1 and TRBJ2-7; tentatively, D is TRBD2 (5 bases). The source is a man older than 75 in good health. In DNA, the CDR3 is TGCGCCAGCCCCGTTGCCGGGGTCGAGCAGTACTTC. Amino acids: CASPVAGVEQYF.